This TCR beta chain came from a study of cytomegalovirus exposure and HLA in healthy donors. Study-level results: TCR beta chains associated with HLA were, in a later analysis, more clonally expanded than equally common others. It was in a later analysis that TCR association rates were seen to vary by HLA locus, highest for DRB1 and lowest for HLA-C.

In the case of this clone: Its specificity is not known.

Primers for the PCR totalled 60 Vbeta and 13 Jbeta. TCRdb keeps only in-frame clones here, not all; method: immunoSEQ multiplex PCR. The profile shows 120,000 or so clones, about four fifths of them singletons. In germline, CDR1 is MNHEY, CDR2 SMNVEV (reference sequence). The CDR3 has 16 amino acids. The ends were cut back, 0 bases at V and 6 bases at J, with 12 bases in the middle. Sequenced: PBMCs. This clonotype originated in a woman between 45 and 65 years old in good health and CMV-seropositive. The rearrangement links TRBV27 to TRBJ1-6; perhaps TRBD1 as D (6 bases). In DNA, the CDR3 is TGTGCCAGCAGTTTATCTGCAGGGGCCGCTAATTCACCCCTCCACTTT. Its translation is CASSLSAGAANSPLHF.